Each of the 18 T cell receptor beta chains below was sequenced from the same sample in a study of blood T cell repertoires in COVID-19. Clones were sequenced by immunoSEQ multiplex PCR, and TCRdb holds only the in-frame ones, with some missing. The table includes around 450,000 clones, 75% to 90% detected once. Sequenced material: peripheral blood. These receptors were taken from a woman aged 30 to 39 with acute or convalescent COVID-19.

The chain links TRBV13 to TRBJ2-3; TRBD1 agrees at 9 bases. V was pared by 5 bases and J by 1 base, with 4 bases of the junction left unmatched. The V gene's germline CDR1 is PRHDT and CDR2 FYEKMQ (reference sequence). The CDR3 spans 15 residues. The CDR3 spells CASSPQGAGTDTQYF. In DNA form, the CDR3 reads TGTGCCAGCAGCCCACAGGGGGCAGGCACAGATACGCAGTATTTT.

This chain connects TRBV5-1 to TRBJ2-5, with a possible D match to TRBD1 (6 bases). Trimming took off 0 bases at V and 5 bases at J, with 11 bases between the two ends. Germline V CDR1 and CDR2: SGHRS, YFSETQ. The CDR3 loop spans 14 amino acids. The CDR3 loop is CASSLVQGLETQYF. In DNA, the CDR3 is TGCGCCAGCAGCTTGGTGCAGGGGCTGGAGACCCAGTACTTC. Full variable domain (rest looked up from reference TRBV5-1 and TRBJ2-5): KAGVTQTPRYLIKTRGQQVTLSCSPISGHRSVSWYQQTPGQGLQFLFEYFSETQRNKGNFPGRFSGRQFSNSRSEMNVSTLELGDSALYLCASSLVQGLETQYFGPGTRLLVL.

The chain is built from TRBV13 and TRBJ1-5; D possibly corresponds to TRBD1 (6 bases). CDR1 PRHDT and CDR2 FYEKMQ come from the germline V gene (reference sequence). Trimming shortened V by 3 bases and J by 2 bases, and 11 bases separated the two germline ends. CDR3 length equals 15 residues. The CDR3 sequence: CASSLGRGGNQPQHF. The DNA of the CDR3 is TGTGCCAGCAGCTTGGGCAGGGGCGGCAATCAGCCCCAGCATTTT.

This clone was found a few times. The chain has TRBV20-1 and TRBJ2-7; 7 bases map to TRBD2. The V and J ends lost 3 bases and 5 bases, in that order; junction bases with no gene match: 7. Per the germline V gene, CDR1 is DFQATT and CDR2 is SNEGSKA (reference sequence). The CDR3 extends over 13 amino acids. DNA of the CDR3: TGCAGTGCTAGTCGGGAGGCATGGAACGAGCAGTACTTC. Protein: CSASREAWNEQYF.

The CDR3 DNA reads TGTGCCAGCAGTGGACAGGGTGTCGGAAAACTGTTTTTT. This translates into CASSGQGVGKLFF. The genes are TRBV25-1 and TRBJ1-4, with 7 bases identical to TRBD1. The CDR3 spans 13 residues. Per the germline V gene, CDR1 is MGHDK and CDR2 is SYGVNS. With V trimmed by 4 bases and J by 10 bases, 6 bases remained unmatched.

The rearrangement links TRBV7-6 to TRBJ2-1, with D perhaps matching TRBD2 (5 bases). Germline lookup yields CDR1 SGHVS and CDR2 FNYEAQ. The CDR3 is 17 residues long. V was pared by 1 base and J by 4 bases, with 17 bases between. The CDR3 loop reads CASSLEVPGTLYNEQFF. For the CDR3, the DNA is TGTGCCAGCAGCTTAGAGGTTCCGGGAACTTTATACAATGAGCAGTTCTTC.

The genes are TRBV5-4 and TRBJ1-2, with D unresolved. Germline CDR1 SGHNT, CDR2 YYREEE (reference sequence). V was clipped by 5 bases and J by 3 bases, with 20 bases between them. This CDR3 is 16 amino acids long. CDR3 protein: CASRTATLSADYGYTF. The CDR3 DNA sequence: TGTGCCAGCAGAACCGCGACTTTAAGCGCTGACTATGGCTACACCTTC.

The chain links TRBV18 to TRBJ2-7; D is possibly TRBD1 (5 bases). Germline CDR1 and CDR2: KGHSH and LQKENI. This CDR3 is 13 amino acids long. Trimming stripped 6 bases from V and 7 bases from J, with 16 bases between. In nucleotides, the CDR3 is TGTGCCAGCTCCCCGGACATGGAATGGGAGCAGTACTTC. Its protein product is CASSPDMEWEQYF.

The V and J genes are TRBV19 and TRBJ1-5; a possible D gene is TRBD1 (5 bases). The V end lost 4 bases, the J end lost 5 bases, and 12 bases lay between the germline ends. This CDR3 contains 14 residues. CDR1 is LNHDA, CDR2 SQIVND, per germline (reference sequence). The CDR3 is CASSTSGLDQPQHF. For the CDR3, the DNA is TGTGCCAGTAGTACGTCAGGGCTCGATCAGCCCCAGCATTTT.

Written as DNA, the CDR3 is TGTGCCGGACAGGGGGCACGAGGCTACACCTTC. Protein product: CAGQGARGYTF. The rearrangement joins TRBV30 to TRBJ1-2; 11 bases align to TRBD1. The length of the CDR3 is 11 residues. Unmatched junction bases numbered 4, after V lost 8 bases and J lost 8 bases. Germline-derived CDR1 and CDR2 are GTSNPN and SVGIG (reference sequence).

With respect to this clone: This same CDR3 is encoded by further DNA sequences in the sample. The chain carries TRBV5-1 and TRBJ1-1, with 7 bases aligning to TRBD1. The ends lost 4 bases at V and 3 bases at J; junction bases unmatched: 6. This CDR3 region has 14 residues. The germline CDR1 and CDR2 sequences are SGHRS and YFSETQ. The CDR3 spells CASSLGQSYTEAFF. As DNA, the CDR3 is TGCGCCAGCAGCCTGGGACAGAGCTACACTGAAGCTTTCTTT.

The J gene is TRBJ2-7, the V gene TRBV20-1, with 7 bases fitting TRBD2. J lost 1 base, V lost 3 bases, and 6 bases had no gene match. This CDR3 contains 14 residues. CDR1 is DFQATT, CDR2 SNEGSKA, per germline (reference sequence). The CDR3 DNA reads TGCAGTGCTAGTTTTGCGGGGGAATCCTACGAGCAGTACTTC. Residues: CSASFAGESYEQYF.

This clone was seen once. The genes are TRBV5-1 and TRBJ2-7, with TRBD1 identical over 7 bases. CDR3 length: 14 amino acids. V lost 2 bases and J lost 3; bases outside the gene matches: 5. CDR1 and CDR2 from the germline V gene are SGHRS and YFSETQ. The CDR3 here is CASSLTGDIYEQYF. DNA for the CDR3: TGCGCCAGCAGCTTAACAGGGGACATCTACGAGCAGTACTTC.

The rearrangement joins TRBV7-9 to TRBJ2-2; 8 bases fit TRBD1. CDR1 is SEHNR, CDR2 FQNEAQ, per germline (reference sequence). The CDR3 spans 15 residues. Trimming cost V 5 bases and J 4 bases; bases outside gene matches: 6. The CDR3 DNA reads TGTGCCAGCAGCCTGGACAGGGCGGGCACCGGGGAGCTGTTTTTT. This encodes CASSLDRAGTGELFF.

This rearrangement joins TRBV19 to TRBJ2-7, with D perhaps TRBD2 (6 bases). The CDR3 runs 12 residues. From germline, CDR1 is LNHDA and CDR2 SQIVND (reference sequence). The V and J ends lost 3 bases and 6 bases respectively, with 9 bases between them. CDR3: CASSMRGREQYF. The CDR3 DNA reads TGTGCCAGTAGTATGCGGGGACGCGAGCAGTACTTC.

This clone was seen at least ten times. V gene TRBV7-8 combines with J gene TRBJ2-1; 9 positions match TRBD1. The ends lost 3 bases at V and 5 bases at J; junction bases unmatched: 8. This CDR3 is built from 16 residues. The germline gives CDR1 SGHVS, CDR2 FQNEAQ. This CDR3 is CASSFLGGQGHNEQFF. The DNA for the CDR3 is TGTGCCAGCAGCTTCCTCGGGGGACAGGGTCACAATGAGCAGTTCTTC.

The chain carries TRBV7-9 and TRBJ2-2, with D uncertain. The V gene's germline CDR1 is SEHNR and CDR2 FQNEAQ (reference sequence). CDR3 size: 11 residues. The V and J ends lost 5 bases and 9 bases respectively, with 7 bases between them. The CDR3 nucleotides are TGTGCCAGCAGCCCAAAGCGGGAGCTGTTTTTT. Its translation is CASSPKRELFF.

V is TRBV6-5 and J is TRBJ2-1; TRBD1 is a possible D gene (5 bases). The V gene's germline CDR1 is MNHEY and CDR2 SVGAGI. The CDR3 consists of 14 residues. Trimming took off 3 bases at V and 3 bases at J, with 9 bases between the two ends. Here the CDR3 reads CASSYGAGYNEQFF. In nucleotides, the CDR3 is TGTGCCAGCAGTTATGGGGCCGGCTACAATGAGCAGTTCTTC.